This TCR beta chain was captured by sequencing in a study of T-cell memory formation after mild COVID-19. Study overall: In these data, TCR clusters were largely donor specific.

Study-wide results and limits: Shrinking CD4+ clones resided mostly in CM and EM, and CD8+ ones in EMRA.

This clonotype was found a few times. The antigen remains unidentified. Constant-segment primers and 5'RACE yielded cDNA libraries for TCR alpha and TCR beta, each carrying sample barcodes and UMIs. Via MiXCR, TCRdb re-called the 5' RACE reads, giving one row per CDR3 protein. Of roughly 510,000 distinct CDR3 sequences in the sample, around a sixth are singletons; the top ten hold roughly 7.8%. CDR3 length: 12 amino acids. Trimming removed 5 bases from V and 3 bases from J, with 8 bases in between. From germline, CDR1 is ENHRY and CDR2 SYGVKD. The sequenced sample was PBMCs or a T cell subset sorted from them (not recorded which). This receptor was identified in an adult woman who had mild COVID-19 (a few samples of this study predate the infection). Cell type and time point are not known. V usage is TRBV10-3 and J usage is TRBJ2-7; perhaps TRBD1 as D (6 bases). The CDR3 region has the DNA TGTGCCATCAGTATGGACAGCTACGAGCAGTACTTC. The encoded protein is CAISMDSYEQYF.